The 30 T cell receptor beta chains presented below share a single source sample, sequenced in a study of beta chain features in type 1 diabetes. General study points: Moderately but significantly shorter TCRB CDR3s were found in Type 1 diabetes patients in all four CD4+ subsets.

cDNA synthesis used the whole RNA isolate, giving expressed TCRB sequences. Profiling relied on immunoSEQ multiplex PCR, and the TCRdb table lists in-frame clones only, not all of them. The sample carries around 170,000 clones, approximately 10% recorded once. Antigens of these TCRs are unknown. Sequencing was carried out using central memory CD4+ T cells from blood. These receptors originate from a woman aged 25 to 39 with type 1 diabetes.

The chain recombines TRBV27 with TRBJ2-1, with TRBD2 matching 12 bases. V lost 2 bases and J lost 0; bases outside the gene matches: 2. The CDR3 loop spans 17 amino acids. Germline V gene lookup returns CDR1 MNHEY and CDR2 SMNVEV (reference sequence). For the CDR3, the DNA is TGTGCCAGCAGTTTACGGACTAGCGGGAACTCCTACAATGAGCAGTTCTTC. It specifies CASSLRTSGNSYNEQFF.

The chain combines TRBV27 with TRBJ1-1; D is possibly TRBD1 (5 bases). V was pared by 11 bases and J by 5 bases, with 9 bases between. CDR1 is MNHEY, CDR2 SMNVEV, per germline (reference sequence). The CDR3 is 10 amino acids. CDR3: CAGSGTEAFF. DNA of the CDR3: TGTGCCGGTTCAGGGACTGAAGCTTTCTTT.

The CDR3 sequence is CASREQGPNEKLFF. CDR3 sequence (DNA): TGTGCCAGCAGGGAACAGGGCCCTAATGAAAAACTGTTTTTT. The J gene is TRBJ1-4, the V gene TRBV2; weak D call: TRBD1 (6 bases). From germline, CDR1 is SNHLY and CDR2 FYNNEI. This CDR3 has 14 amino acids. V lost 6 bases to trimming and J lost 3 bases, with 11 bases between them.

This clone turned up a few times. This rearrangement joins TRBV7-9 to TRBJ1-2, with 9 bases lining up with TRBD1. CDR3 length equals 16 residues. CDR1 SEHNR and CDR2 FQNEAQ come from the germline V gene (reference sequence). J lost 4 bases, V lost 4 bases, and 10 bases had no gene match. In DNA form, the CDR3 reads TGTGCCAGCAGCTCCGCCGGGACAGGGTTGGGCTATGGCTACACCTTC. Protein sequence: CASSSAGTGLGYGYTF.

The sample holds many counts of this clone. The chain carries TRBV18 and TRBJ1-4, with 7 bases lining up with TRBD1. This CDR3 has 15 amino acids. Germline V gene data show CDR1 as KGHSH and CDR2 as LQKENI. V lost 4 bases, J lost 5 bases, and 7 bases stayed unmatched. CDR3 loop: CASSLQGGANEKLFF. The CDR3 DNA reads TGTGCCAGCTCACTCCAAGGGGGCGCGAATGAAAAACTGTTTTTT.

This chain links TRBV29-1 with TRBJ2-7; 9 bases map to TRBD1. J gave up 6 bases and V 3 bases, and 6 bases lay outside the gene matches. Looked up from germline, CDR1 is SQVTM and CDR2 is ANQGSEA. This CDR3 is built from 13 residues. This chain's CDR3 is CSVDGQGLGEQYF. CDR3 DNA sequence: TGCAGCGTTGACGGACAGGGGTTGGGCGAGCAGTACTTC.

The chain carries TRBV5-1 and TRBJ1-1; D perhaps matches TRBD1 (6 bases). The CDR3 loop spans 15 amino acids. V lost 3 bases and J 4 bases, leaving 16 bases between the germline ends. From germline, CDR1 is SGHRS and CDR2 YFSETQ. In nucleotides, the CDR3 is TGCGCCAGCAGCTGGGGACAACCGGGGGGCACTGAAGCTTTCTTT. It codes for CASSWGQPGGTEAFF.

This clone has only a few counts. The chain recombines TRBV7-9 with TRBJ1-1; 8 bases line up with TRBD1. This CDR3 has 14 residues. V dropped 5 bases and J dropped 1; count of bases not matched to a gene: 3. CDR1 is SEHNR and CDR2 is FQNEAQ in the germline V gene (reference sequence). CDR3 nucleotide sequence: TGTGCCAGCAGCACCGGACAGGGGAACACTGAAGCTTTCTTT. The encoded protein is CASSTGQGNTEAFF.

CDR3 loop: CASSSHTSGYNEQFF. The CDR3 DNA is TGTGCCAGCAGTTCCCATACTAGCGGATACAATGAGCAGTTCTTC. The gene calls are TRBV6-6 and TRBJ2-1; 8 bases are shared with TRBD2. J was trimmed by 4 bases and V by 4 bases; bases with no gene match: 6. Germline CDR1 is MNHNY and CDR2 is SVGAGI (reference sequence). This CDR3 spans 15 amino acids.

This sequence joins TRBV5-6 and TRBJ2-6; the D is unclear. V lost 2 bases and J 4 bases, leaving 13 bases between the germline ends. CDR1 SGHDT and CDR2 YYEEEE come from the germline V gene. CDR3 length equals 16 residues. The CDR3: CASSFGEVNGANVLTF. CDR3 sequence (DNA): TGTGCCAGCAGCTTTGGTGAGGTTAACGGGGCCAACGTCCTGACTTTC.

The J gene is TRBJ2-7, the V gene TRBV9; D unclear. The CDR3 loop spans 14 amino acids. Germline CDR1 and CDR2: SGDLS and YYNGEE. Trimming took 0 bases from V and 0 from J, leaving 7 bases between them. The CDR3 reads CASSVDFSSYEQYF. The CDR3 DNA is TGTGCCAGCAGCGTAGACTTCTCCTCCTACGAGCAGTACTTC.

This clone was observed a handful of times. The chain employs TRBV5-1 and TRBJ1-5, with D perhaps TRBD1 (5 bases). V was shortened by 3 bases and J by 7 bases, with 11 bases between the two germline ends. Germline lookup yields CDR1 SGHRS and CDR2 YFSETQ. The CDR3 extends over 13 amino acids. The CDR3 DNA reads as TGCGCCAGCAGCTGGACATACTTCCAGCCCCAGCATTTT. It is translated as CASSWTYFQPQHF.

The V and J genes are TRBV2 and TRBJ2-7; 9 nucleotides line up with TRBD1. CDR1 SNHLY and CDR2 FYNNEI come from the germline V gene. V lost 8 bases, J lost 4 bases, and 0 bases stayed unmatched. The CDR3 sequence is 11 residues long. The CDR3 nucleotides read TGTGCCAGCGACAGGGGGTACGAGCAGTACTTC. Protein product: CASDRGYEQYF. Based on the CDR3 plus reference TRBV2 and TRBJ2-7, the full variable domain is EPEVTQTPSHQVTQMGQEVILRCVPISNHLYFYWYRQILGQKVEFLVSFYNNEISEKSEIFDDQFSVERPDGSNFTLKIRSTKLEDSAMYFCASDRGYEQYFGPGTRLTVT.

This clone was seen a handful of times. The chain employs TRBV7-9 and TRBJ1-1; D remains unclear. The V gene's germline CDR1 is SEHNR and CDR2 FQNEAQ (reference sequence). The CDR3 loop spans 12 amino acids. V was cut by 1 base and J by 7 bases, with 7 bases left in between. The CDR3 DNA is TGTGCCAGCAGCTTAGTGTCGGTTGAAGCTTTCTTT. Encoded protein: CASSLVSVEAFF.

This clone was seen more than once but under ten times. V is TRBV7-9 and J is TRBJ2-1; a weak D match, TRBD2 (5 bases). Trimming shortened V by 5 bases and J by 10 bases, and 12 bases separated the two germline ends. CDR1 SEHNR and CDR2 FQNEAQ come from the germline V gene (reference sequence). CDR3 size: 12 residues. The CDR3 is CASSRDGGEQFF. CDR3 coding DNA: TGTGCCAGCAGCCGGGATGGCGGGGAGCAGTTCTTC.

A word on this clone: Other DNA sequences within the sample encode an identical CDR3. The rearrangement uses TRBV4-1 and TRBJ2-7, with TRBD1 as a possible D gene (6 bases). Trimming took off 4 bases at V and 0 bases at J, with 10 bases between the two ends. CDR1 is MGHRA and CDR2 is YSYEKL in the germline V gene. The CDR3 sequence is 14 residues long. The CDR3 region has the DNA TGCGCCAGCAGCCGGCAGACAGGCTCCTACGAGCAGTACTTC. As protein: CASSRQTGSYEQYF.

The chain couples TRBV6-5 to TRBJ1-2; D is possibly TRBD1 (6 bases). There are 14 residues in the CDR3. Between the trimmed V and J ends, which lost 5 bases and 4 bases, there was a span of 14 bases. CDR1 and CDR2 (germline): MNHEY, SVGAGI. The CDR3 nucleotides are TGTGCCAGCAGTCGGGGGGAAGGGGGCTATGGCTACACCTTC. It yields the protein CASSRGEGGYGYTF.

This chain links TRBV4-2 with TRBJ1-1; no clear D gene. V gave up 0 bases and J gave up 7 bases, with 9 bases separating them. CDR1 LGHNA and CDR2 YNFKEQ come from the germline V gene. The CDR3 is 13 residues long. CDR3 nucleotides: TGTGCCAGCAGCCAAGAAGCTAAAATTGAAGCTTTCTTT. It yields the protein CASSQEAKIEAFF.

This clone was counted only a few times. The rearrangement joins TRBV6-5 to TRBJ2-1; 8 bases agree with TRBD2. Trimming at V came to 10 bases and at J to 0 bases, leaving 8 bases not matched to a gene. This CDR3 has 15 residues. CDR1 and CDR2 from the germline V gene are MNHEY and SVGAGI. CDR3 region: CATAGGRSSYNEQFF. The CDR3 DNA sequence: TGTGCCACCGCGGGAGGCCGAAGCTCCTACAATGAGCAGTTCTTC.

The chain is built from TRBV5-1 and TRBJ2-1, with D perhaps TRBD1 (6 bases). This CDR3 contains 16 residues. V lost 4 bases and J lost 0, with 14 bases in between. CDR1 and CDR2 from the germline V gene are SGHRS and YFSETQ. The CDR3 here is CASSPAVDSSYNEQFF. CDR3 DNA sequence: TGCGCCAGCAGCCCGGCGGTGGACAGCTCCTACAATGAGCAGTTCTTC.

This clone was counted only a few times. The rearrangement joins TRBV7-9 to TRBJ1-1, with TRBD1 matching over 8 bases. Looked up from germline, CDR1 is SEHNR and CDR2 is FQNEAQ (reference sequence). This CDR3 is 12 amino acids long. The V and J ends lost 4 bases and 7 bases, in that order; junction bases with no gene match: 2. CDR3 in DNA: TGTGCCAGCAGCTCGACAGGGGATGAAGCTTTCTTT. It specifies CASSSTGDEAFF.

The chain recombines TRBV4-2 with TRBJ1-2, with 7 positions matching TRBD1. CDR3 size: 12 residues. The germline V gene encodes CDR1 LGHNA and CDR2 YNFKEQ. V shed 6 bases and J 9 bases; nucleotides not matched to a gene: 7. The CDR3 is CASRKGTDSYTF. DNA for the CDR3: TGTGCCAGCAGGAAAGGGACAGATAGCTACACCTTC.

This clone turned up a few times. This rearrangement joins TRBV9 to TRBJ1-1; D may be TRBD1 (5 bases). V shed 0 bases and J shed 5 bases, with 11 bases lying between them. The CDR3 totals 14 residues. Germline lookup yields CDR1 SGDLS and CDR2 YYNGEE. The CDR3 DNA reads as TGTGCCAGCAGCGTAGTACGGGGGGATACTGAAGCTTTCTTT. Translated, it gives CASSVVRGDTEAFF.

V usage is TRBV28 and J usage is TRBJ2-7; unclear D gene. The V gene's germline CDR1 is MDHEN and CDR2 SYDVKM. Trimming pared 3 bases from V and 2 bases from J, leaving 14 bases between. The CDR3 runs to 15 residues. The CDR3 DNA reads as TGTGCCAGCAGTTTTTCCCTCCGCGGAACCTACGAGCAGTACTTC. It is translated as CASSFSLRGTYEQYF.

A few counts support this clone. The chain is built from TRBV30 and TRBJ2-7; D remains unclear. CDR1 is GTSNPN, CDR2 SVGIG, per germline (reference sequence). Trimming pared 2 bases from V and 2 bases from J, leaving 16 bases between. This CDR3 is built from 15 residues. The CDR3 protein is CAWSKKGQEPYEQYF. In DNA form, the CDR3 reads TGTGCCTGGAGTAAAAAAGGCCAGGAACCCTACGAGCAGTACTTC. Full variable domain (outside the CDR3, taken from reference TRBV30 and TRBJ2-7): SQTIHQWPATLVQPVGSPLSLECTVEGTSNPNLYWYRQAAGRGLQLLFYSVGIGQISSEVPQNLSASRPQDRQFILSSKKLLLSDSGFYLCAWSKKGQEPYEQYFGPGTRLTVT.

This clone appeared many times. Other DNA sequences of this sample code for an identical CDR3. V and J are TRBV7-9 and TRBJ1-1; no clear D. The germline V gene encodes CDR1 SEHNR and CDR2 FQNEAQ (reference sequence). Trimming removed 1 base from V and 1 base from J, with 7 bases in between. The CDR3 contains 14 residues. The CDR3 is CASSLGQANTEAFF. CDR3 sequence (DNA): TGTGCCAGCAGCTTAGGCCAGGCGAACACTGAAGCTTTCTTT.

The chain combines TRBV6-4 with TRBJ1-1, with 9 bases matching TRBD1. The V gene's germline CDR1 is MRHNA and CDR2 SNTAGT. The trim removed 6 bases at V and 5 bases at J, leaving 7 bases unmatched. This CDR3 has 14 residues. CDR3 sequence reads: CASRTDRGSTEAFF. CDR3 DNA sequence: TGTGCCAGCAGGACAGACAGGGGGTCAACTGAAGCTTTCTTT.

The CDR3: CASSVEADTGELFF. Written as DNA, the CDR3 is TGCGCCAGCAGTGTTGAAGCCGACACCGGGGAGCTGTTTTTT. The chain combines TRBV10-2 with TRBJ2-2, with D hard to call. The CDR3 runs to 14 residues. The germline V gene has CDR1 WSHSY and CDR2 SAAADI. The germline V and J ends were trimmed by 4 bases and 3 bases, with 9 bases remaining between them.

The genes are TRBV25-1 and TRBJ1-1, with no clear D. Germline CDR1 reads MGHDK; CDR2 reads SYGVNS. Trimming pared 0 bases from V and 3 bases from J, leaving 11 bases between. The CDR3 is made up of 15 amino acids. CDR3 region: CASSEYGRSYTEAFF. In DNA form, the CDR3 reads TGTGCCAGCAGTGAATATGGGAGGTCTTACACTGAAGCTTTCTTT.

This clone was detected only a few times. In DNA, the CDR3 is TGCGCCAGCATTAGGACAGGGGGTAGCGGTGAGCAGTTCTTC. Translated: CASIRTGGSGEQFF. The chain couples TRBV5-1 to TRBJ2-1, with 10 bases identical to TRBD1. Germline V CDR1 and CDR2: SGHRS, YFSETQ. V lost 6 bases, J lost 9 bases, and 9 bases stayed unmatched. The CDR3 runs 14 residues.